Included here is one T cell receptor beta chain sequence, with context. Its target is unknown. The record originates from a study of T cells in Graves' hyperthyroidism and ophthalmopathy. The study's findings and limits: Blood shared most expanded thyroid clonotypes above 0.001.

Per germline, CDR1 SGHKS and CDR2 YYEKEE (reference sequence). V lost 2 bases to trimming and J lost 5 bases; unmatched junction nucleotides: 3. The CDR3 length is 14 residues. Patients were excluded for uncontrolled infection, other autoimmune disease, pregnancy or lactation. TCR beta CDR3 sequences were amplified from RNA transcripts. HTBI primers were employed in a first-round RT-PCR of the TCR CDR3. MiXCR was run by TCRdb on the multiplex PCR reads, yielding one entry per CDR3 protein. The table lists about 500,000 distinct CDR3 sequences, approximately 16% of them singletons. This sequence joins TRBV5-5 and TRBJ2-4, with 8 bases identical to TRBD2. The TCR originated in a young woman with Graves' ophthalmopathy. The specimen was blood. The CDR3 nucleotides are TGTGCCAGCAGCTTTAGCGGGGTAGAAAACATTCAGTACTTC. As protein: CASSFSGVENIQYF.